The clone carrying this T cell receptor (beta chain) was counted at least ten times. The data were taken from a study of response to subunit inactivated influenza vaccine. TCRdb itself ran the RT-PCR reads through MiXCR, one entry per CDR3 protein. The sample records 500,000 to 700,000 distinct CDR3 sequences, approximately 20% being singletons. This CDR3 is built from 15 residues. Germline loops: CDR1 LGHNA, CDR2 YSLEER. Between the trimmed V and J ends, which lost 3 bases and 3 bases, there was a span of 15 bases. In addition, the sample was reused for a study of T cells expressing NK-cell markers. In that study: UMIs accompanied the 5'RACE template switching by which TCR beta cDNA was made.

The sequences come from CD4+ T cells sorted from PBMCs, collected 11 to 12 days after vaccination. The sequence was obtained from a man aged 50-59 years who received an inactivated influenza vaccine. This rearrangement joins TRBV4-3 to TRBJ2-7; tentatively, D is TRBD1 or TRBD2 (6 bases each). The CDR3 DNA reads TGCGCCAGCAGCCACTTGCGCAAGGGGGGCTACGAGCAGTACTTC. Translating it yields CASSHLRKGGYEQYF.